This record covers a single TCR beta chain. This record belongs to a study of cytomegalovirus exposure and HLA in healthy donors. Germline values: CDR1 SGHRS, CDR2 YFSETQ. The CDR3 consists of 14 residues. V shed 1 base and J shed 4 bases, with 11 bases lying between them. The PCR made use of 60 Vbeta and 13 Jbeta primers. Here immunoSEQ multiplex PCR was the method, and the copy in TCRdb shows in-frame clones only, minus some. Its table lists 200,000 to 250,000 clones. The gene calls are TRBV5-1 and TRBJ1-1, with D hard to call. The sample was PBMCs. The receptor's source is a girl aged 2-10 years in good health and CMV-seropositive. In DNA form, the CDR3 reads TGCGCCAGCAGCTTGAACGAAGGAGGCACTGAAGCTTTCTTT. Translated: CASSLNEGGTEAFF.